The present TCR beta chain was sequenced within a study of STAT5B mutations in CD4+ large granular lymphocyte leukemia. At the level of the study: Anti-CD4 microbead selection came after CD8+ cell depletion in cryopreserved samples.

The V segment lost 4 bases and the J segment 0 bases; nucleotides outside the gene matches: 1. The CDR3 is made up of 14 amino acids. In germline, CDR1 is MNHEY, CDR2 SVGAGI. Sequencing was at survey level. The assay was immunoSEQ multiplex PCR, and TCRdb's table has in-frame clones only and misses some. In the table there are 8,000 to 8,500 clones, roughly 70% of which are singletons. Broader study findings: Roughly a quarter of private leukemic clonotypes occurred rarely in other patients' non-leukemic repertoires. Of heterogeneous patient samples, only five to seven CD4-sorted ones were compared for clonality.

A word on this clone: The target antigen is unknown.

The rearrangement uses TRBV6-5 and TRBJ2-7, with 9 nucleotides matching TRBD2. The receptor's source is an older woman with CD4+ T-cell large granular lymphocyte leukemia. Sample: PBMCs. The CDR3 region is CASSSSGNSYEQYF. The CDR3 DNA is TGTGCCAGCAGTTCTAGCGGGAACTCCTACGAGCAGTACTTC.